Included here is one T cell receptor (beta chain) sequence, with context. Clones were sequenced by immunoSEQ multiplex PCR, and TCRdb holds only the in-frame ones, with some missing. The sample includes over a million clones, approximately 76% of them seen just once. Trimming shortened V by 4 bases and J by 1 base, and 17 bases separated the two germline ends. The germline V gene encodes CDR1 SGDLS and CDR2 YYNGEE. The CDR3 has 16 residues. This entry is derived from a study of shared clonotypes between healthy human individuals. The sequenced sample consisted of memory CD4+ T cells sorted from blood. Subset: CD45RA-negative fraction. The gene calls are TRBV9 and TRBJ1-1; TRBD1 might be the D (5 bases). The clonotype was recovered from a man aged 18 to 35 in good health. CDR3 residues: CASSPRDGTPNTEAFF. CDR3 DNA sequence: TGTGCCAGCAGCCCCCGGGACGGCACCCCGAACACTGAAGCTTTCTTT.